What follows is one T cell receptor beta chain and its context. These data are taken from a study of T cells in narcolepsy. Using immunoSEQ multiplex PCR, the repertoire was profiled, and TCRdb retains in-frame clones only, with some absent. The table includes around 30,000 clones, 65% to 85% detected once. V lost 5 bases to trimming and J lost 1 base; unmatched junction nucleotides: 10. CDR3 length equals 16 residues. CDR1 is SGHAT, CDR2 FQNNGV, per germline. J is TRBJ1-1 and V is TRBV11-2; 7 nucleotides agree with TRBD1. Sequenced: memory (CD45RA-) CD4+ T cells from blood. The source of this sequence is a human donor in good health. The CDR3 here is CASSTHQTGKNTEAFF. The CDR3 DNA follows: TGTGCCAGCAGCACTCACCAGACAGGGAAGAACACTGAAGCTTTCTTT.